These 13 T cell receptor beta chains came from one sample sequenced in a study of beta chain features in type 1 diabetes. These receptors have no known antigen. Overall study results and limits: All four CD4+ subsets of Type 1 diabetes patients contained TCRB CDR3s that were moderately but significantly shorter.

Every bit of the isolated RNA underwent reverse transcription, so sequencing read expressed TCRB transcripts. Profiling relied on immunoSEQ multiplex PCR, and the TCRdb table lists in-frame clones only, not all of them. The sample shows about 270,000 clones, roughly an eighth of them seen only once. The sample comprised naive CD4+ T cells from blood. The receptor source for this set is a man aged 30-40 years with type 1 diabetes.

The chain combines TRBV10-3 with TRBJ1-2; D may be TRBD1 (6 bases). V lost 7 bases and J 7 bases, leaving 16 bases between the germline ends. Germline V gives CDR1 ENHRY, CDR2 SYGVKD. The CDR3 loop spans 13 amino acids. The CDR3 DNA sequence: TGTGCCATCAAGGACAGACTAAGACCTGGCTACACCTTC. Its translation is CAIKDRLRPGYTF.

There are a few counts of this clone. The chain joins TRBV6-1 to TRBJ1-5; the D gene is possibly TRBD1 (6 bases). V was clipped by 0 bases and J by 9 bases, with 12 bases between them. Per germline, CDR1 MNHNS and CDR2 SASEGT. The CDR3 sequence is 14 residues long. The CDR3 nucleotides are TGTGCCAGCAGTGAAGCCGGGGGGCGTGTGCCCCAGCATTTT. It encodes CASSEAGGRVPQHF.

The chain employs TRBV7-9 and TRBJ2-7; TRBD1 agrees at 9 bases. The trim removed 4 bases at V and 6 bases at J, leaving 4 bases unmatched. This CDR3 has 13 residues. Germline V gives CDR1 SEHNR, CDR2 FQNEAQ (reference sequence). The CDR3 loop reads CASSYRGPGEQYF. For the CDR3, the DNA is TGTGCCAGCAGCTACAGGGGGCCAGGCGAGCAGTACTTC.

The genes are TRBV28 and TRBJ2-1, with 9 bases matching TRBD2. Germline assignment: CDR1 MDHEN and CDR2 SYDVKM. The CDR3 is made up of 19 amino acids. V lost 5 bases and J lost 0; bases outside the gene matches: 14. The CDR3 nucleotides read TGTGCCAGCAGTACGTTAACGGCTAGCGGGAAGAGCTCCTACAATGAGCAGTTCTTC. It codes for CASSTLTASGKSSYNEQFF. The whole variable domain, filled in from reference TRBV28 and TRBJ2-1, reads DVKVTQSSRYLVKRTGEKVFLECVQDMDHENMFWYRQDPGLGLRLIYFSYDVKMKEKGDIPEGYSVSREKKERFSLILESASTNQTSMYLCASSTLTASGKSSYNEQFFGPGTRLTVL.

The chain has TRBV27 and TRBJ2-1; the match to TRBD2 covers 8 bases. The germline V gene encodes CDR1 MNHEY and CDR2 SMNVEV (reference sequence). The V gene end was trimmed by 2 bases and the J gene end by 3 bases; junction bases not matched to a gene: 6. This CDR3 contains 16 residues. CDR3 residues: CASSLRTSGDYNEQFF. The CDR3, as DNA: TGTGCCAGCAGTTTAAGAACTAGCGGAGACTACAATGAGCAGTTCTTC.

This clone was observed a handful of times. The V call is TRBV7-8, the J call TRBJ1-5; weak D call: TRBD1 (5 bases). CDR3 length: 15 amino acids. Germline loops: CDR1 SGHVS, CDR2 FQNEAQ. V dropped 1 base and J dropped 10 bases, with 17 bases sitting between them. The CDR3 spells CASSLEGQVARPQHF. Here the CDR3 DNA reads TGTGCCAGCAGCTTAGAGGGGCAGGTGGCTCGCCCCCAGCATTTT.

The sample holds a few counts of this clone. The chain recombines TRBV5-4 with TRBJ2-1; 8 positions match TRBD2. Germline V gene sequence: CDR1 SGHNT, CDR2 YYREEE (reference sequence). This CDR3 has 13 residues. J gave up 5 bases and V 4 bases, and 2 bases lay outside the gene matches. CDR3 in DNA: TGTGCCAGCAGCCCGACTAGCGACAATGAGCAGTTCTTC. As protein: CASSPTSDNEQFF.

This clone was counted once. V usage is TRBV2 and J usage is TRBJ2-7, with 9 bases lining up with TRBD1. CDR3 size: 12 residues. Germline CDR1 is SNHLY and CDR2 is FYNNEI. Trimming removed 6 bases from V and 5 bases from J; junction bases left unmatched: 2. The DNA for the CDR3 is TGTGCCAGCAGGGACAGGGGCAACGAGCAGTACTTC. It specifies CASRDRGNEQYF.

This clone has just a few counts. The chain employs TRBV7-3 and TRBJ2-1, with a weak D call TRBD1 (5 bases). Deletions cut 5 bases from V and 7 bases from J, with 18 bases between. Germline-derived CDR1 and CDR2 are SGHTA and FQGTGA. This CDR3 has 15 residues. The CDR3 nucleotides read TGTGCCAGCAGCCAATTCTCGGCAGGGCATAATGAGCAGTTCTTC. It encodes CASSQFSAGHNEQFF. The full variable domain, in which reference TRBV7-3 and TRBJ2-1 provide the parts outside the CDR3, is GAGVSQTPSNKVTEKGKYVELRCDPISGHTALYWYRQSLGQGPEFLIYFQGTGAADDSGLPNDRFFAVRPEGSVSTLKIQRTERGDSAVYLCASSQFSAGHNEQFFGPGTRLTVL.

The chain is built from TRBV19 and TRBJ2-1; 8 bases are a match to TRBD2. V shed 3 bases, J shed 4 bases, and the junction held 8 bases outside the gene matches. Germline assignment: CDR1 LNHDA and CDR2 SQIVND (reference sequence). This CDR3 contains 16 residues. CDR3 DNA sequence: TGTGCCAGTAGTATCGACGGGACTAGAATATACAATGAGCAGTTCTTC. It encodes CASSIDGTRIYNEQFF.

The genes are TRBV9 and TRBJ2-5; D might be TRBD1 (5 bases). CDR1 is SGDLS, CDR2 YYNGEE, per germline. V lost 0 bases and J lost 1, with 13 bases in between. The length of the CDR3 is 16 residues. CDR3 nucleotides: TGTGCCAGCAGCGTAGGAGGCAGGGTGGGCCAAGAGACCCAGTACTTC. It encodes CASSVGGRVGQETQYF.

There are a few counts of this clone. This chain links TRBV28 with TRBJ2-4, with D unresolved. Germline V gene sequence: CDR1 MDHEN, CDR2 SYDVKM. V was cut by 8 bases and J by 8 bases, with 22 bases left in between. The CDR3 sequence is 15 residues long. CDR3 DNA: TGTGCCAGCCCTTCCATCTGGTTAATAGCTTACATTCAGTACTTC. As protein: CASPSIWLIAYIQYF.

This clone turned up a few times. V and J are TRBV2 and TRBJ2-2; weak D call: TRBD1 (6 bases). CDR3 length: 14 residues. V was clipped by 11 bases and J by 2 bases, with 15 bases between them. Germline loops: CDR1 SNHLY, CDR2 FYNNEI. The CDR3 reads CASRTERNTGELFF. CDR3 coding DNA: TGTGCCTCCCGGACAGAACGAAACACCGGGGAGCTGTTTTTT.